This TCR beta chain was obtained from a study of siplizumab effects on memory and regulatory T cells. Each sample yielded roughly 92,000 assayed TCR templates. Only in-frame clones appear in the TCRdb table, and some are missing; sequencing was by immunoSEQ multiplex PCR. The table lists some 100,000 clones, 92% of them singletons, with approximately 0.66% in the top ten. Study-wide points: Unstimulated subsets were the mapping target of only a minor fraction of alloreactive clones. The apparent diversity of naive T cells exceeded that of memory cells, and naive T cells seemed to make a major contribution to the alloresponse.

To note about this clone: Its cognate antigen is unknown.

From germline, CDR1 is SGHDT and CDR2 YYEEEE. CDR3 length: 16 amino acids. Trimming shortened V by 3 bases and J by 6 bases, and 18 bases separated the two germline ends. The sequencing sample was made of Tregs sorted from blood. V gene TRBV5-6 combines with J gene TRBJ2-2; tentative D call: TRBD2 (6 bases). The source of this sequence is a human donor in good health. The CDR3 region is CASSSLYTSGAGELFF. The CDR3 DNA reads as TGTGCCAGCAGCTCGTTATACACTTCGGGGGCCGGGGAGCTGTTTTTT.